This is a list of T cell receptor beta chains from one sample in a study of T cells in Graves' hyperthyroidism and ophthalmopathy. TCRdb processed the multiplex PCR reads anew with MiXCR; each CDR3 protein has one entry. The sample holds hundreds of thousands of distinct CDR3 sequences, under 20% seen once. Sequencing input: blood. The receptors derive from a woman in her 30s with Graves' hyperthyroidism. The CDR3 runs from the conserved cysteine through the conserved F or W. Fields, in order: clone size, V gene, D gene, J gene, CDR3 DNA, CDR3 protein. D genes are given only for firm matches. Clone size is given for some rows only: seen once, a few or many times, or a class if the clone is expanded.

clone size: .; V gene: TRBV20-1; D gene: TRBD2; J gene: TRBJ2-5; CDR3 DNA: TGCAGTGCTAGAGATCAGGTGTTGACTAGCGGGAGGAGACCCCAAGAGACCCAGTACTTC; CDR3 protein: CSARDQVLTSGRRPQETQYF
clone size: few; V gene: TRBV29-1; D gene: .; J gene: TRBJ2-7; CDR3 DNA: TGCAGCTGTAAAGGGCCGTCCTACGAGCAGTACTTC; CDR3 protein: CSCKGPSYEQYF
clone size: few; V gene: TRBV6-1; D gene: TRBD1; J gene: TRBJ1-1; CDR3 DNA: TGTGCCAGCGGGGGGGGACAGGGGGTCACTGAAGCTTTCTTT; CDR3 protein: CASGGGQGVTEAFF
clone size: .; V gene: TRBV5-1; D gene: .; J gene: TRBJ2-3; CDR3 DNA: TGCGCCAGCAGCGGTACCGGCCACTATACGCAGTATTTT; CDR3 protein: CASSGTGHYTQYF
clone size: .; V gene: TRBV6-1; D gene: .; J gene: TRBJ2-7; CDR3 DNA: TGTGCCAGCAGTGGGCGGGGTCCCCCCTACGAGCAGTACTTC; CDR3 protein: CASSGRGPPYEQYF
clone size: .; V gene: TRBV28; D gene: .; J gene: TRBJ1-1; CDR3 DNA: TGTGCCAGCAGTTTAGGGACCCCAATGCGAGCTTTCTTT; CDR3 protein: CASSLGTPMRAFF
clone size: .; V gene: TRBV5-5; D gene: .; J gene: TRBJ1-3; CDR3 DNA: TGTGCCAGCAGCTTGGACCCCGTAGGACTCTTCTTGTATTTT; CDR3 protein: CASSLDPVGLFLYF
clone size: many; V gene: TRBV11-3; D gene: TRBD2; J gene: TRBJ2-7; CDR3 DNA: TGTGCCAGCAGCACCGGACTAGCGGGAGCTCCCGAGCAGTACTTC; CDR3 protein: CASSTGLAGAPEQYF
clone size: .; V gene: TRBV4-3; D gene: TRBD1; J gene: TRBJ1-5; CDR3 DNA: TGCGCCAGCAGCCAAGGGACAGGGAGTAGTCAGCCCCAGCATTTT; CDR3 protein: CASSQGTGSSQPQHF
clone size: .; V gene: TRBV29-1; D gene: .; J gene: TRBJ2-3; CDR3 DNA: TGCAGCGTACGCGTGCAGCCGTTCACAGATACGCAGTATTTT; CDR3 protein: CSVRVQPFTDTQYF
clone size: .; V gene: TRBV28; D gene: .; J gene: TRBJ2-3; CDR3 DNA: TGTGCCAGCAAGGGGGGACGGGACCCCACAGATACGCAGTATTTT; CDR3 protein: CASKGGRDPTDTQYF
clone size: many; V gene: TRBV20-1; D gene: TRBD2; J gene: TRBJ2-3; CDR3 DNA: TGCAGTGCCCCCGGCGGGAGGGCCTCAGATACGCAGTATTTT; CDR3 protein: CSAPGGRASDTQYF
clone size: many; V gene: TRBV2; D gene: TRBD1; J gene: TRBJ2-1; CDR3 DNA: TGTGCCAGCAGAAGACAGGGTGAGCAGTTCTTC; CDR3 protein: CASRRQGEQFF
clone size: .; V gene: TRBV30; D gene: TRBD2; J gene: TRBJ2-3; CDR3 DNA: TGTGCCTGGAGTGGAAGCGGGAGAGGTGTTGATAGCACAGATACGCAGTATTTT; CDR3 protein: CAWSGSGRGVDSTDTQYF
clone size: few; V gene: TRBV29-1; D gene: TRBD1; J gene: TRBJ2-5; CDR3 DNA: TGCAGCGTTGAAGATTTCTTGAGGACAGGGACGAAAGAGACCCAGTACTTC; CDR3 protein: CSVEDFLRTGTKETQYF
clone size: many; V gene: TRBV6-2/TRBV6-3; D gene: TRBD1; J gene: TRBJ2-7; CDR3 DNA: TGTGCCAGCACCTCTGACAGGGGGGACGAGCAGTACTTC; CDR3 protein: CASTSDRGDEQYF
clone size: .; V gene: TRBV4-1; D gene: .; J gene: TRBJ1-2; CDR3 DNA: TGCGCCAGCAGCCAAGATGAAGGGAACGGCTACACCTTC; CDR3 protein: CASSQDEGNGYTF